This record covers a single T cell receptor (beta chain). Its antigen remains unknown. Clones were read by immunoSEQ multiplex PCR, and TCRdb kept only the in-frame ones, dropping some. The top ten clones hold around 0.06% of a sample with some 580,000 clones, 95% to 98% of them seen once. CDR1 SGHTS and CDR2 YDEGEE come from the germline V gene. The length of the CDR3 is 16 residues. Trimming removed 1 base from V and 7 bases from J; junction bases left unmatched: 11. This record comes from a study of shared clonotypes between healthy human individuals. Study-wide points: Roughly 5.3% of naive CD4 clonotypes were common to several donors.

This sequence joins TRBV5-8 and TRBJ2-7, with 10 positions matching TRBD2. The source is a woman aged 25 to 45 in good health. Sequencing used naive CD4+ T cells sorted from blood. Subset reported: CD45RA+ positively selected. The CDR3 protein is CASSLISASGRREQYF. DNA of the CDR3: TGTGCCAGCAGCTTGATATCGGCTAGCGGGAGAAGGGAGCAGTACTTC.